Described below is a single TCR beta chain sequence and its context. This sample was taken from a study of cytomegalovirus exposure and HLA in healthy donors. Losses at the gene ends were 6 bases for V and 3 bases for J; bases not matched to a gene: 11. CDR1 and CDR2 (germline): SEHNR, FQNEAQ (reference sequence). The CDR3 loop spans 16 amino acids. The primer mix had 60 Vbeta and 13 Jbeta primers. In the original processing: Some 11 million of the roughly 80 million unique TCR beta chains counted in a later analysis were shared. Measured with immunoSEQ multiplex PCR; TCRdb has only the in-frame clones, and not every one. D and trimming come from the DNA, and the V and J calls and clone size come from that table. The sample lists about 94,000 clones; 70% to 85% were seen once.

The origin of this receptor is a human donor in good health. Sequencing was done on a sample of PBMCs. This chain joins TRBV7-9 and TRBJ2-5, with 9 bases that match TRBD2. CDR3 sequence: CASSYQAGGYKETQYF. The CDR3, as DNA: TGTGCCAGCAGTTACCAAGCGGGGGGCTACAAAGAGACCCAGTACTTC.